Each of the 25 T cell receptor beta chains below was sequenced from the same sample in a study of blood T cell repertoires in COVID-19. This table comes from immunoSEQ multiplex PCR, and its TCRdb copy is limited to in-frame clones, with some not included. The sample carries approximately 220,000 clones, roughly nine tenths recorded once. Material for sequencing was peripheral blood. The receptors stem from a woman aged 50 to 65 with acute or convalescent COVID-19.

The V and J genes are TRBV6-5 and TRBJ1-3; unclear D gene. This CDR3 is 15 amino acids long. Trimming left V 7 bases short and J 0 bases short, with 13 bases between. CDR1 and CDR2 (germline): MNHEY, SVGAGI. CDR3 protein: CASTSVSGSGNTIYF. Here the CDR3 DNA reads TGTGCCAGCACCTCTGTAAGCGGCTCTGGAAACACCATATATTTT.

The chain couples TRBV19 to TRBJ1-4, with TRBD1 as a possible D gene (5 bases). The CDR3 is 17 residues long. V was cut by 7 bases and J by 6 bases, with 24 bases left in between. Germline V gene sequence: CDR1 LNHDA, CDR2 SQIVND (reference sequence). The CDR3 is CASTYRITGQGDEKLFF. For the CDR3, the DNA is TGTGCCAGTACGTATCGGATTACAGGACAAGGGGATGAAAAACTGTTTTTT.

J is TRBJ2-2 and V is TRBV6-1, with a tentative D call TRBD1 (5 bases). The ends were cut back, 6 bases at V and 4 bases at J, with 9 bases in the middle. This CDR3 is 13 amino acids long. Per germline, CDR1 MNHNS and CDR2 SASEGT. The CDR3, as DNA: TGTGCCAGCAGGACAGTCCCCACCGGGGAGCTGTTTTTT. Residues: CASRTVPTGELFF.

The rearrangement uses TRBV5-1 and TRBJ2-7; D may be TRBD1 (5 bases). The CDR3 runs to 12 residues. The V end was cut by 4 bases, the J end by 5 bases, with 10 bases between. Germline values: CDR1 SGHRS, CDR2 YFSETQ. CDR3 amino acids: CASSPIGDEQYF. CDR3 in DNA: TGCGCCAGCAGCCCAATAGGGGACGAGCAGTACTTC.

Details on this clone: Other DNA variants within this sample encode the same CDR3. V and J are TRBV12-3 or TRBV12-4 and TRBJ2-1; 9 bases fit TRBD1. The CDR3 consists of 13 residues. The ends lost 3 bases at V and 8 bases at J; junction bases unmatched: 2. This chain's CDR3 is CASSLGQGHEQFF. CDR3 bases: TGTGCCAGCAGTTTGGGACAGGGCCATGAGCAGTTCTTC.

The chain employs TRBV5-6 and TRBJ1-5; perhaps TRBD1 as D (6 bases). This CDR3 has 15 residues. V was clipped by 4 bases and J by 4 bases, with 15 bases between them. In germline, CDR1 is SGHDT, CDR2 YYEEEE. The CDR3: CASSPGRGRNQPQHF. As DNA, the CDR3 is TGTGCCAGCAGCCCCGGCAGGGGTCGAAATCAGCCCCAGCATTTT. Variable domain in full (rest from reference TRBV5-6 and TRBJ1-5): DAGVTQSPTHLIKTRGQQVTLRCSPKSGHDTVSWYQQALGQGPQFIFQYYEEEERQRGNFPDRFSGHQFPNYSSELNVNALLLGDSALYLCASSPGRGRNQPQHFGDGTRLSIL.

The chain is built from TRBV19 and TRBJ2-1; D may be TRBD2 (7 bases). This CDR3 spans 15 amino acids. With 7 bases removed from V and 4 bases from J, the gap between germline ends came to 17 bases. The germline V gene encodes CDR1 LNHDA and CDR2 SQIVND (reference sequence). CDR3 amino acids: CASKGLGGPYNEQFF. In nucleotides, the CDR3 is TGTGCCAGTAAGGGGCTCGGGGGGCCTTACAATGAGCAGTTCTTC.

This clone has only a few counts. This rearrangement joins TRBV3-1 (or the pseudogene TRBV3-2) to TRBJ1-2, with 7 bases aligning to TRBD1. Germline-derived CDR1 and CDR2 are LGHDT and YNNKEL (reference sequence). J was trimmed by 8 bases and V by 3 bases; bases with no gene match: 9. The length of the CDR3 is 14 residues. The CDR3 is CASSHGTAGQGYTF. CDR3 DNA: TGTGCCAGCAGCCATGGGACAGCGGGTCAGGGCTACACCTTC.

For the CDR3, the DNA is TGTGCCAGCAGTCCCAGGGGGCGAGGCGATCAGCCCCAGCATTTT. Its translation: CASSPRGRGDQPQHF. The genes are TRBV6-2 or TRBV6-3 and TRBJ1-5, with 8 bases lining up with TRBD1. CDR3 size: 15 residues. CDR1 is MNHEY and CDR2 is SVGEGT in the germline V gene. The V segment lost 5 bases and the J segment 5 bases; nucleotides outside the gene matches: 8.

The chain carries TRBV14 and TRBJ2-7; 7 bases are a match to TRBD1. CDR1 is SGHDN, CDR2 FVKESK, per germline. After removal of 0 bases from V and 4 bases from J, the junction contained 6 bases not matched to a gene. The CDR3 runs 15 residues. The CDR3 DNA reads TGTGCCAGCAGCCAAGAACAGGGGAGAGCATACGAGCAGTACTTC. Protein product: CASSQEQGRAYEQYF.

CDR3 coding DNA: TGCGCCAGCAGCCAAGATAGTGCCCCGAGTGGAAAACTGTTTTTT. Its protein is CASSQDSAPSGKLFF. The chain carries TRBV4-1 and TRBJ1-4; D unresolved. CDR3 length equals 15 residues. Trimming removed 0 bases from V and 10 bases from J, with 15 bases in between. The germline V gene encodes CDR1 MGHRA and CDR2 YSYEKL.

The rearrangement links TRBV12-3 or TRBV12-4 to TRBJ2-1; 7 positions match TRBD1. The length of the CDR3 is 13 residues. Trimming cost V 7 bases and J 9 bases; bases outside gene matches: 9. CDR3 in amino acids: CASTITGEGEQFF. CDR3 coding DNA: TGTGCCAGCACCATTACAGGGGAAGGTGAGCAGTTCTTC.

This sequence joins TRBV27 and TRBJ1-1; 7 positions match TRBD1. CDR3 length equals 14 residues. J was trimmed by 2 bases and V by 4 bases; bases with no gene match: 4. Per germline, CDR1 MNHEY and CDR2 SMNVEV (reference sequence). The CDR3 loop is CASSSRQGNTEAFF. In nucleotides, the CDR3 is TGTGCCAGCAGTTCCCGACAGGGTAACACTGAAGCTTTCTTT.

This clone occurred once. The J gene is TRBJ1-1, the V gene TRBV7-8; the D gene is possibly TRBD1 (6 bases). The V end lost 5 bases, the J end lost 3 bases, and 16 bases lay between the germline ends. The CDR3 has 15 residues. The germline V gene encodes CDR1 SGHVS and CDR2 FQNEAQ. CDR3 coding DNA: TGTGCCAGCAGCGCACTCGGGGGGCTCGACACTGAAGCTTTCTTT. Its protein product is CASSALGGLDTEAFF.

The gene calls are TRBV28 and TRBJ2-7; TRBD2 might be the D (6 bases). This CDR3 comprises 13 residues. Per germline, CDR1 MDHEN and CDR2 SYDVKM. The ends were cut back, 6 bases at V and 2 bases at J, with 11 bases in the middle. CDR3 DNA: TGTGCCAGCAGGGGTTCGGGAGCCTACGAGCAGTACTTC. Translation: CASRGSGAYEQYF.

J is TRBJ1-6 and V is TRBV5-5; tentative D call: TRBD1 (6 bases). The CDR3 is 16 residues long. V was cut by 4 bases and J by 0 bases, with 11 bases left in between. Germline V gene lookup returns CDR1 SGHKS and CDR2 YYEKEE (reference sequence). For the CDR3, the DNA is TGTGCCAGCAGCATTCAGGGGAGCTCCTATAATTCACCCCTCCACTTT. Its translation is CASSIQGSSYNSPLHF.

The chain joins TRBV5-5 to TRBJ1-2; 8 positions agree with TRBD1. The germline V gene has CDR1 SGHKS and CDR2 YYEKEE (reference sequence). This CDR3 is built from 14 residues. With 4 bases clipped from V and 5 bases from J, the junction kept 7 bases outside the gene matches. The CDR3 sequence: CASSRDRRRYGYTF. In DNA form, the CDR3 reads TGTGCCAGCAGCCGGGACAGGCGTAGATATGGCTACACCTTC.

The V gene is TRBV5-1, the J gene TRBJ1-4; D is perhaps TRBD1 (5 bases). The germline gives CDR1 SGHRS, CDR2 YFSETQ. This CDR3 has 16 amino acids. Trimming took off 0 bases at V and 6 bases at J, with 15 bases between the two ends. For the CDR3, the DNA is TGCGCCAGCAGCTTGGCCTCGTACGGGGGGGATGAAAAACTGTTTTTT. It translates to CASSLASYGGDEKLFF.

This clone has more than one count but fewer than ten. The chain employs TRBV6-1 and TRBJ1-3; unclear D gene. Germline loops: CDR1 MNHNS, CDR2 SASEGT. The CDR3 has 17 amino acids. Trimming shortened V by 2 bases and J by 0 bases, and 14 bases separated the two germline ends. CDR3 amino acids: CASSERGYTSSGNTIYF. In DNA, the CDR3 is TGTGCCAGCAGTGAAAGAGGCTACACCAGCTCTGGAAACACCATATATTTT.

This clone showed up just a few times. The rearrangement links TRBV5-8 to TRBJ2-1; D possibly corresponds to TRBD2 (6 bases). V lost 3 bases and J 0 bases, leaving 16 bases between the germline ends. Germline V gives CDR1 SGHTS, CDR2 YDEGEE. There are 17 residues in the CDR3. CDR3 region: CASSSRLGLSSYNEQFF. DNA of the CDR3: TGTGCCAGCAGCTCCAGACTAGGACTGAGCTCCTACAATGAGCAGTTCTTC.

CDR3 protein: CAWNKGGNGNTIYF. The CDR3, as DNA: TGTGCCTGGAACAAAGGGGGCAACGGAAACACCATATATTTT. The rearrangement joins TRBV30 to TRBJ1-3, with 7 bases lining up with TRBD1. After removal of 4 bases from V and 4 bases from J, the junction contained 7 bases not matched to a gene. The CDR3 has 14 amino acids. The germline CDR1 and CDR2 sequences are GTSNPN and SVGIG (reference sequence).

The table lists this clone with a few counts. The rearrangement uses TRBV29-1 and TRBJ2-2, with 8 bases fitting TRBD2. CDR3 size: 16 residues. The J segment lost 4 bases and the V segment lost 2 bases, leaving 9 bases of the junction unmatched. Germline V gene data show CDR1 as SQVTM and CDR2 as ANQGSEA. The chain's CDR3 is CSVELAGSGGTGELFF. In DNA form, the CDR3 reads TGCAGCGTTGAATTAGCGGGGAGTGGTGGCACCGGGGAGCTGTTTTTT.

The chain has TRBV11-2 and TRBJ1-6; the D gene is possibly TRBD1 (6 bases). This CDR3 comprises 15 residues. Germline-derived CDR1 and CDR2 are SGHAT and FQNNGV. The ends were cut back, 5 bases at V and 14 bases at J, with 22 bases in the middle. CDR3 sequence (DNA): TGTGCCAGCAGCCGAGAGGCCTACTCAGGGGTCGCCCTCCACTTT. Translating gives CASSREAYSGVALHF.

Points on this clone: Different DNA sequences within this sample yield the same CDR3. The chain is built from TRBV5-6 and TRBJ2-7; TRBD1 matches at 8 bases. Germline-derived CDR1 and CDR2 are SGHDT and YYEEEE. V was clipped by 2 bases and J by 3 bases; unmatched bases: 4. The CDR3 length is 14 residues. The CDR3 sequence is CASSLGQGRYEQYF. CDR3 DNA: TGTGCCAGCAGCTTAGGACAGGGTCGCTACGAGCAGTACTTC.

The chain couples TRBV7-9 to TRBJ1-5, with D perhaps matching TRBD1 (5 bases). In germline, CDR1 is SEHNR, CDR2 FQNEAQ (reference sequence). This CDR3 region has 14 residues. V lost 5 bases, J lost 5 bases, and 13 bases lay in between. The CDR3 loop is CASSPSSGDQPQHF. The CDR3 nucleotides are TGTGCCAGCAGCCCGTCCTCGGGGGATCAGCCCCAGCATTTT. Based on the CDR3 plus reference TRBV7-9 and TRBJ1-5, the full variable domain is DTGVSQNPRHKITKRGQNVTFRCDPISEHNRLYWYRQTLGQGPEFLTYFQNEAQLEKSRLLSDRFSAERPKGSFSTLEIQRTEQGDSAMYLCASSPSSGDQPQHFGDGTRLSIL.